The 9 T cell receptor beta chains below all came from one sample that was sequenced in a study of blood T cell repertoires in COVID-19. TCRdb's copy holds only in-frame clones and misses some; the assay was immunoSEQ multiplex PCR. Among 300,000 to 450,000 clones listed, more than 70% were seen once. Source material: PBMCs or T cells enriched from blood (not recorded which). The receptors come from a man aged 40-50 years in a cohort exposed to, infected with or recovered from COVID-19 (not recorded which).

The genes are TRBV7-3 and TRBJ2-5; D may be TRBD1 (6 bases). The CDR3 runs to 14 residues. The germline V gene encodes CDR1 SGHTA and CDR2 FQGTGA. V was shortened by 5 bases and J by 1 base, with 11 bases between the two germline ends. This CDR3 reads CASSPQGFQETQYF. Here the CDR3 DNA reads TGTGCCAGCAGCCCACAGGGCTTCCAAGAGACCCAGTACTTC.

The V gene is TRBV28, the J gene TRBJ1-4, with 7 bases that match TRBD1. Trimming removed 5 bases from V and 3 bases from J; junction bases left unmatched: 6. Germline V gene lookup returns CDR1 MDHEN and CDR2 SYDVKM. This CDR3 is 15 amino acids long. This CDR3 is CASSVGGQSNEKLFF. CDR3 DNA sequence: TGTGCCAGCAGTGTGGGGGGACAGTCTAATGAAAAACTGTTTTTT.

The chain carries TRBV10-3 and TRBJ2-1, with 14 nucleotides matching TRBD2. V shed 3 bases, J shed 8 bases, and the junction held 9 bases outside the gene matches. This CDR3 has 17 residues. Germline CDR1 ENHRY, CDR2 SYGVKD. For the CDR3, the DNA is TGTGCCATCAGTGATCCGACTAGCGGGAGGGCCCTCGATGAGCAGTTCTTC. This gives the protein CAISDPTSGRALDEQFF.

The chain couples TRBV7-9 to TRBJ2-7; a weak D match, TRBD1 (6 bases). Germline assignment: CDR1 SEHNR and CDR2 FQNEAQ (reference sequence). The CDR3 is 14 residues long. The germline V and J ends were trimmed by 0 bases and 3 bases, with 9 bases remaining between them. The CDR3 nucleotides read TGTGCCAGCAGCTTAGCGTGGACAGACTACGAGCAGTACTTC. This gives the protein CASSLAWTDYEQYF.

This clone has just one count. V and J are TRBV9 and TRBJ1-3; tentatively, D is TRBD1 (5 bases). CDR3 length: 14 residues. V was cut by 0 bases and J by 3 bases, with 7 bases left in between. Germline CDR1 SGDLS, CDR2 YYNGEE. The CDR3 spells CASSVVGDGNTIYF. The CDR3 DNA is TGTGCCAGCAGCGTAGTAGGGGATGGAAACACCATATATTTT.

The V call is TRBV18, the J call TRBJ2-3; 13 nucleotides match TRBD2. This CDR3 region has 16 residues. The V gene end was trimmed by 6 bases and the J gene end by 2 bases; junction bases not matched to a gene: 5. CDR1 KGHSH and CDR2 LQKENI come from the germline V gene. CDR3 in amino acids: CASSPTSGRDTDTQYF. DNA of the CDR3: TGTGCCAGCTCTCCCACTAGCGGGAGGGACACAGATACGCAGTATTTT.

The chain joins TRBV5-1 to TRBJ1-4; 9 positions agree with TRBD1. The CDR3 spans 15 residues. J lost 5 bases, V lost 3 bases, and 5 bases had no gene match. The germline V gene encodes CDR1 SGHRS and CDR2 YFSETQ. The CDR3 loop is CASSSGQGRNEKLFF. CDR3 DNA sequence: TGCGCCAGCAGCTCGGGACAGGGAAGGAATGAAAAACTGTTTTTT.

The chain couples TRBV19 to TRBJ2-3, with D maybe TRBD1 (5 bases). The CDR3 extends over 14 amino acids. Germline CDR1 is LNHDA and CDR2 is SQIVND (reference sequence). With 9 bases removed from V and 1 base from J, the gap between germline ends came to 14 bases. CDR3 coding DNA: TGTGCCAGCAGAGACAGTTACCGCACAGATACGCAGTATTTT. This sequence encodes CASRDSYRTDTQYF.

This rearrangement joins TRBV30 to TRBJ1-1, with unresolved D. CDR3 length: 12 amino acids. Germline V gene sequence: CDR1 GTSNPN, CDR2 SVGIG (reference sequence). V lost 2 bases and J lost 4, with 8 bases in between. CDR3 in DNA: TGTGCCTGGAGTCATCCCGGCACTGAAGCTTTCTTT. Translating gives CAWSHPGTEAFF.